This T cell receptor (beta chain) is drawn from a study of a mutant IDH1 vaccine in newly diagnosed glioma. Time point specified: baseline, week 1 (first vaccination visit). As to treatment: pre-vaccination baseline after standard-of-care therapy. V dropped 3 bases and J dropped 4 bases, with 9 bases sitting between them. CDR3 length: 13 residues. Germline V gene sequence: CDR1 LNHNV, CDR2 YYDKDF (reference sequence). TCRdb's copy holds only in-frame clones and misses some; the assay was immunoSEQ multiplex PCR. The sample has 85,000 to 100,000 clones; about 80% are singletons. The clonotype comes from a man aged 40-55 years with glioma. The material sequenced was PBMCs, taken from a glioma patient treated with radiotherapy, temozolomide or both. The genes are TRBV15 and TRBJ2-5; D remains unclear. The CDR3 nucleotides read TGTGCCACCAGCAGCGAGCCGTTAGAGACCCAGTACTTC. This gives the protein CATSSEPLETQYF.